The subject of this entry is one TCR beta chain. Its antigen is currently unknown. The source of the sample is a study of radiation and T cells in renal cell carcinoma. Study at large: Nephrectomy followed 15 Gy stereotactic body radiation by 4 weeks. Study-wide results and caveats: Baseline intratumoral clonotype presence is unknown without pretreatment biopsies.

Here immunoSEQ multiplex PCR was the method, and the copy in TCRdb shows in-frame clones only, minus some. The repertoire holds approximately 23,000 clones, with around 85% as singletons. Deletions cut 8 bases from V and 6 bases from J, with 11 bases between. The CDR3 loop spans 12 amino acids. Germline V gene sequence: CDR1 MNHNY, CDR2 SVGAGI (reference sequence). The sample's time point: blood 2 weeks post-SBRT. Treatment here: 15 Gy SBRT to primary tumor, nephrectomy 4 weeks later. Blood was sampled at baseline, 2 weeks and 4 weeks after SBRT. The tumor was a clear cell renal cell carcinoma. The chain has TRBV6-6 and TRBJ1-5; no clear D. Material: blood, obtained from a patient whose treatment included radiotherapy and nephrectomy. The receptor was isolated from a man between 60 and 75 years old with renal cell carcinoma. The CDR3 DNA reads TGTGCCAGCTCGGCAGGTACTCAGCCCCAGCATTTT. It translates to CASSAGTQPQHF.